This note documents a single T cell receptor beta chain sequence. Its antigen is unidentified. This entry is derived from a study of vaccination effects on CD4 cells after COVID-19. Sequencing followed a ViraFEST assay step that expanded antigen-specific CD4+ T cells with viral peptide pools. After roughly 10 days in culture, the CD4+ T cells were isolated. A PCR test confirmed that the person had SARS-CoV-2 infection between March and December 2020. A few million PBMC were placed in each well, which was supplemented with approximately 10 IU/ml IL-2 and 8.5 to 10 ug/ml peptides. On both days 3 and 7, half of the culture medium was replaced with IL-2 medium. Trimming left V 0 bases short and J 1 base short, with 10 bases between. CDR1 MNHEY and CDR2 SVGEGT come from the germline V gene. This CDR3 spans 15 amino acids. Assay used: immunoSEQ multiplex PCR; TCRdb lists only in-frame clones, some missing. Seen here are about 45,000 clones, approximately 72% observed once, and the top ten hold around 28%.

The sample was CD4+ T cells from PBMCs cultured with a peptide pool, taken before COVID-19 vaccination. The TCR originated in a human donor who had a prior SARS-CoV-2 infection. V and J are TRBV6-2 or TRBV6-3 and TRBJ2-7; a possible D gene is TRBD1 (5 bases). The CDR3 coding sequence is TGTGCCAGCAGTTACTCGATGGCAGGGTCCTACGAGCAGTACTTC. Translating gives CASSYSMAGSYEQYF.